This entry lists 10 T cell receptor beta chains sequenced from one sample in a study of cytomegalovirus exposure and HLA in healthy donors. TCRdb's table, derived via immunoSEQ multiplex PCR, lists solely in-frame clones and lacks some. Here the sample spans 210,000 or so clones, 70% to 90% being singletons. Sample: PBMCs. These receptor sequences come from a woman between 18 and 29 years old in good health and CMV-seronegative.

The chain uses TRBV6-6 and TRBJ2-7, with TRBD2 identical over 7 bases. The CDR3 contains 14 residues. The germline V gene has CDR1 MNHNY and CDR2 SVGAGI (reference sequence). The V and J ends lost 5 bases and 3 bases, in that order; junction bases with no gene match: 7. The CDR3 nucleotides read TGTGCCAGCAGTACACTAGCGTCTGTCTACGAGCAGTACTTC. Its translation is CASSTLASVYEQYF.

This clone appeared a few times. V is TRBV6-1 and J is TRBJ1-2; weak D call: TRBD1 (5 bases). The CDR3 sequence is 17 residues long. Germline values: CDR1 MNHNS, CDR2 SASEGT. Between the trimmed V and J ends, which lost 4 bases and 6 bases, there was a span of 24 bases. The CDR3 reads CASSVSRRGVGYNGYTF. As DNA, the CDR3 is TGTGCCAGCAGTGTCTCACGGAGGGGCGTAGGGTACAATGGCTACACCTTC.

V usage is TRBV25-1 and J usage is TRBJ1-1, with D maybe TRBD1 (5 bases). In germline, CDR1 is MGHDK, CDR2 SYGVNS. Deletions cut 4 bases from V and 0 bases from J, with 9 bases between. The CDR3 extends over 14 amino acids. The CDR3 loop reads CASSAAGLNTEAFF. The CDR3 DNA reads as TGTGCCAGCAGTGCAGCAGGGCTGAACACTGAAGCTTTCTTT.

In nucleotides, the CDR3 is TGTGCCAGCAGCGTCCGGGTCACAGATACGCAGTATTTT. It specifies CASSVRVTDTQYF. The chain employs TRBV11-3 and TRBJ2-3; no clear D. CDR3 length equals 13 residues. Trimming took 5 bases from V and 2 from J, leaving 8 bases between them. Germline loops: CDR1 SGHNT, CDR2 YENEEA.

The V gene is TRBV5-1, the J gene TRBJ2-3, with D possibly being TRBD2 (5 bases). V gave up 4 bases and J gave up 6 bases, with 18 bases separating them. CDR1 is SGHRS and CDR2 is YFSETQ in the germline V gene. The CDR3 runs to 15 residues. In DNA form, the CDR3 reads TGCGCCAGCAGCAGGGAGACCCCCGTGGGGGATACGCAGTATTTT. This translates into CASSRETPVGDTQYF.

The chain is built from TRBV4-2 and TRBJ2-6; 9 positions agree with TRBD1. This CDR3 spans 18 amino acids. CDR1 is LGHNA, CDR2 YNFKEQ, per germline. Losses at the gene ends were 2 bases for V and 1 base for J; bases not matched to a gene: 6. CDR3 in amino acids: CASSQRGTGISGANVLTF. CDR3 DNA: TGTGCCAGCAGCCAAAGAGGGACAGGGATTTCTGGGGCCAACGTCCTGACTTTC.

This clone has a handful of counts. The rearrangement links TRBV30 to TRBJ1-5; TRBD1 aligns across 12 bases. Per the germline V gene, CDR1 is GTSNPN and CDR2 is SVGIG (reference sequence). The CDR3 has 15 residues. The ends lost 5 bases at V and 7 bases at J; junction bases unmatched: 9. The CDR3 here is CAWQPGTGGRQPQHF. The DNA for the CDR3 is TGTGCCTGGCAACCCGGGACAGGGGGCAGGCAGCCCCAGCATTTT.

The rearrangement joins TRBV19 to TRBJ2-1; D is perhaps TRBD2 (5 bases). CDR1 is LNHDA, CDR2 SQIVND, per germline (reference sequence). This CDR3 comprises 15 residues. The germline V and J ends were trimmed by 5 bases and 3 bases, with 14 bases remaining between them. CDR3 bases: TGTGCCAGTAGTCCGTCAGATAGCGTCTACAATGAGCAGTTCTTC. Its translation is CASSPSDSVYNEQFF.

Here the CDR3 DNA reads TGCGCCAGCAGCCTTACAGGGGCTGGGGCCAACGTCCTGACTTTC. It codes for CASSLTGAGANVLTF. This chain connects TRBV4-1 to TRBJ2-6, with 7 bases matching TRBD1. Germline CDR1 MGHRA, CDR2 YSYEKL. The CDR3 covers 15 residues. J gave up 2 bases and V 4 bases, and 2 bases lay outside the gene matches.

The chain couples TRBV27 to TRBJ1-4; D perhaps matches TRBD1 (5 bases). Germline V CDR1 and CDR2: MNHEY, SMNVEV (reference sequence). The CDR3 runs to 14 residues. The V end was cut by 7 bases, the J end by 8 bases, with 17 bases between. CDR3 in amino acids: CASTTGGGDEKLFF. Here the CDR3 DNA reads TGTGCCAGCACTACAGGCGGGGGGGACGAAAAACTGTTTTTT.